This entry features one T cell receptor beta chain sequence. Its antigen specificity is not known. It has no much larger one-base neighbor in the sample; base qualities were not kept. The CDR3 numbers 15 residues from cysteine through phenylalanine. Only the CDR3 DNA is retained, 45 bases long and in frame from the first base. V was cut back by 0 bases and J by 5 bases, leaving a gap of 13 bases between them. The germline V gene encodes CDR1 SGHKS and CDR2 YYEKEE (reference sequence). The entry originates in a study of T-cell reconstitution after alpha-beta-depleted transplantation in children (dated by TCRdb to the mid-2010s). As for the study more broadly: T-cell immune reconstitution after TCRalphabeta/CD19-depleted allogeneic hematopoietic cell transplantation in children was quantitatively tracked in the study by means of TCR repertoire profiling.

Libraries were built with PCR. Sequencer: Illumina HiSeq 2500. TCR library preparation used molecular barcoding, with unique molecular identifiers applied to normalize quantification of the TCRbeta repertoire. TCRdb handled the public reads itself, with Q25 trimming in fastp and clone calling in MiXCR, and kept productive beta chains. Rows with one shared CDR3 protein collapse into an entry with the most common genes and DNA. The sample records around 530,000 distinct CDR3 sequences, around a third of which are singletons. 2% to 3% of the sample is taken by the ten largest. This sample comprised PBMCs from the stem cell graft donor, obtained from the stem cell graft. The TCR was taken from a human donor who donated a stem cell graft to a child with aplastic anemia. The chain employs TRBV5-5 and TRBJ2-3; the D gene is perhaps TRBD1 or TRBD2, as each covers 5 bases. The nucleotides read TGTGCCAGCAGCTTGGTTTACAGTGGGGGAGATACGCAGTATTTT. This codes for CASSLVYSGGDTQYF.